The 29 T cell receptor beta chains given below trace back to one sample, sequenced in a study of blood T cell repertoires in COVID-19. Here immunoSEQ multiplex PCR was the method, and the copy in TCRdb shows in-frame clones only, minus some. The sample includes 360,000 or so clones, 85% to 90% of them seen just once. Material: PBMCs or T cells enriched from blood (not recorded which). Receptors were obtained from a woman aged 30 to 39 who had recovered from COVID-19.

The chain carries TRBV6-4 and TRBJ2-1; 10 positions agree with TRBD2. The V and J ends lost 6 bases and 4 bases, in that order; junction bases with no gene match: 6. The CDR3 extends over 15 amino acids. The germline gives CDR1 MRHNA, CDR2 SNTAGT. The CDR3 DNA reads TGTGCCAGCAGGGATACTAGCGGGGAGTACAATGAGCAGTTCTTC. Translated: CASRDTSGEYNEQFF.

CDR3: CASSWSSGNYEQYF. The CDR3 bases are TGCGCCAGCAGCTGGTCTAGCGGAAACTACGAGCAGTACTTC. The chain combines TRBV5-1 with TRBJ2-7, with 7 bases fitting TRBD2. This CDR3 has 14 residues. Germline CDR1 SGHRS, CDR2 YFSETQ. The V segment lost 3 bases and the J segment 3 bases; nucleotides outside the gene matches: 6.

The genes are TRBV13 and TRBJ1-1, with D unclear. Germline-derived CDR1 and CDR2 are PRHDT and FYEKMQ (reference sequence). Trimming took off 4 bases at V and 0 bases at J, with 12 bases between the two ends. The CDR3 has 15 residues. CDR3 region: CASSSLTRLNTEAFF. Written as DNA, the CDR3 is TGTGCCAGCAGCTCCCTTACTAGACTGAACACTGAAGCTTTCTTT.

This clone was found a few times. Here the CDR3 DNA reads TGTGCCAGCAGTTTCGACACTGAAGCTTTCTTT. Its translation: CASSFDTEAFF. The rearrangement joins TRBV12-3 or TRBV12-4 to TRBJ1-1; unclear D gene. The CDR3 extends over 11 amino acids. With 3 bases removed from V and 3 bases from J, the gap between germline ends came to 2 bases.

The V and J genes are TRBV9 and TRBJ2-1; TRBD1 is a possible D gene (6 bases). The CDR3 runs 15 residues. Trimming cost V 4 bases and J 7 bases, with 18 bases left between them. Germline CDR1 and CDR2: SGDLS and YYNGEE. CDR3 nucleotides: TGTGCCAGCAGCCCCCAGGGGTCCAGGGAAAATGAGCAGTTCTTC. This encodes CASSPQGSRENEQFF.

The chain is built from TRBV4-1 and TRBJ1-1; TRBD1 might be the D (5 bases). Germline V CDR1 and CDR2: MGHRA, YSYEKL. V was cut by 0 bases and J by 10 bases, with 15 bases left in between. The CDR3 is made up of 14 amino acids. CDR3 coding DNA: TGCGCCAGCAGCCAAGAGGGGCGCGGGGCAAGAGCTTTCTTT. It translates to CASSQEGRGARAFF.

CDR3 bases: TGTGCCAGCAGCCTAAGTACAAACGGGAGAGACTGGGGCAATGAGCAGTTCTTC. Encoded protein: CASSLSTNGRDWGNEQFF. The chain is built from TRBV4-2 and TRBJ2-1; D may be TRBD2 (6 bases). There are 18 residues in the CDR3. Trimming left V 4 bases short and J 6 bases short, with 25 bases between. Germline loops: CDR1 LGHNA, CDR2 YNFKEQ.

The chain carries TRBV4-1 and TRBJ2-7; the match to TRBD2 covers 11 bases. CDR1 and CDR2 from the germline V gene are MGHRA and YSYEKL. The J segment lost 3 bases and the V segment lost 4 bases, leaving 5 bases of the junction unmatched. The CDR3 loop spans 15 amino acids. In DNA form, the CDR3 reads TGCGCCAGCAGCCCTAAACTAGCGGGAGTCTACGAGCAGTACTTC. Translation gives CASSPKLAGVYEQYF.

This clone was observed a handful of times. Here the CDR3 DNA reads TGTGCCTGGAGATACGGAGGGCGATCACCCCTCCACTTT. Translation: CAWRYGGRSPLHF. J is TRBJ1-6 and V is TRBV30, with D hard to call. V shed 3 bases and J shed 10 bases, with 13 bases lying between them. CDR3 length: 13 residues. Germline values: CDR1 GTSNPN, CDR2 SVGIG (reference sequence).

The chain has TRBV28 and TRBJ1-2; D call uncertain. The CDR3 totals 12 residues. V was pared by 6 bases and J by 2 bases, with 7 bases between. Germline V lookup: CDR1 MDHEN, CDR2 SYDVKM. CDR3 sequence (DNA): TGTGCCAGCAGGACACCAAACTATGGCTACACCTTC. Amino acids: CASRTPNYGYTF.

This chain connects TRBV6-5 to TRBJ2-5; D perhaps matches TRBD1 (5 bases). The germline V and J ends were trimmed by 0 bases and 1 base, with 9 bases remaining between them. This CDR3 region has 15 residues. Germline V lookup: CDR1 MNHEY, CDR2 SVGAGI. CDR3 nucleotides: TGTGCCAGCAGTTACTCTTCAGGGTTCCAAGAGACCCAGTACTTC. This sequence encodes CASSYSSGFQETQYF.

This clone was observed once. The chain employs TRBV11-2 and TRBJ1-4; no clear D. The CDR3 loop spans 15 amino acids. Germline V gives CDR1 SGHAT, CDR2 FQNNGV. The germline V and J ends were trimmed by 2 bases and 2 bases, with 9 bases remaining between them. The CDR3 DNA follows: TGTGCCAGCAGCTTATGGGGAGCTACTAATGAAAAACTGTTTTTT. It encodes CASSLWGATNEKLFF.

The chain joins TRBV18 to TRBJ1-5; possible D gene TRBD1, 5 bases. The ends were cut back, 1 base at V and 11 bases at J, with 9 bases in the middle. Germline V lookup: CDR1 KGHSH, CDR2 LQKENI. The CDR3 is made up of 12 amino acids. CDR3 bases: TGTGCCAGCTCACCACAGGGGAGGTCCCAGCATTTT. Protein: CASSPQGRSQHF.

This sequence joins TRBV7-9 and TRBJ1-1; 9 bases map to TRBD1. The CDR3 is made up of 14 amino acids. CDR1 is SEHNR, CDR2 FQNEAQ, per germline (reference sequence). V dropped 3 bases and J dropped 4; count of bases not matched to a gene: 3. CDR3 nucleotide sequence: TGTGCCAGCAGCTTGACAGGGGGAGGCACTGAAGCTTTCTTT. This encodes CASSLTGGGTEAFF.

This clone was found a few times. The chain links TRBV10-3 to TRBJ1-1; 10 bases are a match to TRBD1. This CDR3 is built from 17 residues. Per germline, CDR1 ENHRY and CDR2 SYGVKD. Trimming at V came to 3 bases and at J to 0 bases, leaving 7 bases not matched to a gene. In nucleotides, the CDR3 is TGTGCCATCAGTGAACATAGACAGGGGGCCATGAACACTGAAGCTTTCTTT. It encodes CAISEHRQGAMNTEAFF.

This sequence joins TRBV5-1 and TRBJ2-6, with TRBD1 as a possible D gene (6 bases). CDR3 length: 18 residues. Germline V CDR1 and CDR2: SGHRS, YFSETQ. Trimming cost V 0 bases and J 1 base, with 14 bases left between them. The CDR3 protein is CASSLAGVAVSGANVLTF. The CDR3 nucleotides are TGCGCCAGCAGCTTGGCAGGGGTAGCCGTTTCTGGGGCCAACGTCCTGACTTTC.

This chain joins TRBV27 and TRBJ2-1; tentative D call: TRBD1 (5 bases). Germline V gives CDR1 MNHEY, CDR2 SMNVEV (reference sequence). Deletions cut 6 bases from V and 6 bases from J, with 15 bases between. This CDR3 is built from 14 residues. The CDR3 sequence: CASRKGLPLNEQFF. CDR3 coding DNA: TGTGCCAGCAGGAAGGGGCTACCTCTCAATGAGCAGTTCTTC.

With respect to this clone: The same CDR3 arises from other DNA sequences in this sample as well. The rearrangement uses TRBV30 and TRBJ2-5; D is ambiguous. The CDR3 is 13 amino acids. Per germline, CDR1 GTSNPN and CDR2 SVGIG (reference sequence). The V and J ends lost 0 bases and 2 bases respectively, with 7 bases between them. The CDR3: CAWSVQVQETQYF. The CDR3 DNA is TGTGCCTGGAGTGTCCAGGTTCAAGAGACCCAGTACTTC.

The rearrangement uses TRBV3-1 (or the pseudogene TRBV3-2) and TRBJ2-5; the match to TRBD2 covers 7 bases. CDR3 size: 14 residues. J lost 2 bases, V lost 4 bases, and 4 bases had no gene match. Per germline, CDR1 LGHDT and CDR2 YNNKEL (reference sequence). The CDR3 sequence is CASSPGLRQETQYF. Here the CDR3 DNA reads TGTGCCAGCAGCCCGGGACTAAGACAAGAGACCCAGTACTTC.

This chain connects TRBV6-1 to TRBJ2-2; TRBD1 might be the D (5 bases). Germline V lookup: CDR1 MNHNS, CDR2 SASEGT. This CDR3 has 14 amino acids. V was shortened by 3 bases and J by 5 bases, with 10 bases between the two germline ends. The CDR3 sequence is CASSDRVTTGELFF. In DNA form, the CDR3 reads TGTGCCAGCAGTGACAGGGTTACTACCGGGGAGCTGTTTTTT.

The V call is TRBV3-1 (or the pseudogene TRBV3-2), the J call TRBJ1-5, with 8 bases matching TRBD1. This CDR3 comprises 14 residues. J was trimmed by 5 bases and V by 0 bases; bases with no gene match: 0. Germline-derived CDR1 and CDR2 are LGHDT and YNNKEL (reference sequence). The DNA of the CDR3 is TGTGCCAGCAGCCAAGACAGGGGGCATCAGCCCCAGCATTTT. This encodes CASSQDRGHQPQHF.

The V gene is TRBV6-4, the J gene TRBJ2-1; 7 nucleotides agree with TRBD1. Looked up from germline, CDR1 is MRHNA and CDR2 is SNTAGT. The CDR3 consists of 14 residues. V was pared by 6 bases and J by 8 bases, with 10 bases of the junction left unmatched. The CDR3 DNA reads as TGTGCCAGCAGGATACCGACAGGGTTTCATGAGCAGTTCTTC. The encoded protein is CASRIPTGFHEQFF.

The rearrangement links TRBV4-1 to TRBJ2-1, with 12 bases matching TRBD2. In germline, CDR1 is MGHRA, CDR2 YSYEKL. The V segment lost 1 base and the J segment 4 bases; nucleotides outside the gene matches: 2. This CDR3 is 16 amino acids long. The DNA for the CDR3 is TGCGCCAGCAGCCAAGGGACTAGCGGGATGTACAATGAGCAGTTCTTC. Its translation: CASSQGTSGMYNEQFF.

This rearrangement joins TRBV12-3 or TRBV12-4 to TRBJ2-4; maybe TRBD2 (7 bases). V lost 8 bases to trimming and J lost 8 bases, with 16 bases between them. The CDR3 spans 13 residues. CDR3 sequence reads: CASERGGSDIQYF. The DNA for the CDR3 is TGTGCCAGCGAGAGGGGGGGTTCGGACATTCAGTACTTC.

The rearrangement links TRBV19 to TRBJ1-2; a possible D gene is TRBD1 (5 bases). The V gene lost 3 bases and the J gene lost 0 bases, with 14 bases spanning the gap. Looked up from germline, CDR1 is LNHDA and CDR2 is SQIVND (reference sequence). This CDR3 spans 16 amino acids. CDR3 DNA sequence: TGTGCCAGTAGTATCCGAGCAGGGTACGCTAACTATGGCTACACCTTC. It codes for CASSIRAGYANYGYTF.

This clone was recorded only once. This sample includes further DNA sequences coding for the same CDR3. The chain couples TRBV28 to TRBJ1-2, with TRBD1 matching 7 bases. The CDR3 has 13 amino acids. Looked up from germline, CDR1 is MDHEN and CDR2 is SYDVKM. V lost 6 bases, J lost 4 bases, and 5 bases stayed unmatched. CDR3: CASSPGTVYGYTF. In DNA, the CDR3 is TGTGCCAGCAGCCCTGGGACAGTCTATGGCTACACCTTC.

This clone was picked up one time. This chain connects TRBV7-3 to TRBJ2-3; no clear D gene. The CDR3 is 15 amino acids. Germline CDR1 and CDR2: SGHTA and FQGTGA. Between the trimmed V and J ends, which lost 5 bases and 1 base, there was a span of 13 bases. This CDR3 is CASSVTLDRTDTQYF. CDR3 DNA: TGTGCCAGCAGCGTCACTCTCGATCGCACAGATACGCAGTATTTT.

The chain employs TRBV7-2 and TRBJ2-1; no firm D call. V was shortened by 5 bases and J by 5 bases, with 19 bases between the two germline ends. CDR3 size: 16 residues. Per germline, CDR1 SGHTA and CDR2 FQGNSA. The chain's CDR3 is CASSPYPSVENNEQFF. Here the CDR3 DNA reads TGTGCCAGCAGCCCATACCCTTCGGTGGAGAACAATGAGCAGTTCTTC.

In this sample, this clone turned up a few times. V usage is TRBV18 and J usage is TRBJ1-5, with D possibly being TRBD1 (6 bases). CDR3 length: 15 amino acids. V was clipped by 8 bases and J by 5 bases, with 19 bases between them. Germline loops: CDR1 KGHSH, CDR2 LQKENI. The CDR3 sequence is CASAVRGVKDQPQHF. Here the CDR3 DNA reads TGTGCCAGCGCTGTCAGGGGTGTAAAGGATCAGCCCCAGCATTTT.